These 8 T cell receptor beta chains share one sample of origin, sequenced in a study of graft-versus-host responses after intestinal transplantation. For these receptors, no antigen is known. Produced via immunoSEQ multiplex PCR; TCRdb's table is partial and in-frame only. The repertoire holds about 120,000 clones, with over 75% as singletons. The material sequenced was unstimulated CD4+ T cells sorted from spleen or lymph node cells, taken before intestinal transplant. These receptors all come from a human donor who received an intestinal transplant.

Here the CDR3 DNA reads TGTGCCAGCAGTGAAAATTACTCCTACGAGCAGTACTTC. As protein: CASSENYSYEQYF. The V call is TRBV2, the J call TRBJ2-7; D is undetermined. Germline V gene lookup returns CDR1 SNHLY and CDR2 FYNNEI. V was shortened by 2 bases and J by 0 bases, with 5 bases between the two germline ends. This CDR3 spans 13 amino acids.

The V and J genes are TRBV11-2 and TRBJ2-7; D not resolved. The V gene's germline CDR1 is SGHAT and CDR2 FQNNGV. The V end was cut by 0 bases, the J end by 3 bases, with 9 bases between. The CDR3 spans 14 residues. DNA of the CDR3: TGTGCCAGCAGCTTAGATAGTACAGTCTACGAGCAGTACTTC. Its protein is CASSLDSTVYEQYF.

CDR3 DNA sequence: TGCGCCAGCAGCTTGGGTCCAGGTAGTAAAGAGACCCAGTACTTC. As protein: CASSLGPGSKETQYF. The V gene is TRBV5-1, the J gene TRBJ2-5; D is undetermined. V gave up 0 bases and J gave up 3 bases, with 12 bases separating them. The CDR3 length is 15 residues. From germline, CDR1 is SGHRS and CDR2 YFSETQ. Looking up the rest from reference TRBV5-1 and TRBJ2-5 gives the full variable domain: KAGVTQTPRYLIKTRGQQVTLSCSPISGHRSVSWYQQTPGQGLQFLFEYFSETQRNKGNFPGRFSGRQFSNSRSEMNVSTLELGDSALYLCASSLGPGSKETQYFGPGTRLLVL.

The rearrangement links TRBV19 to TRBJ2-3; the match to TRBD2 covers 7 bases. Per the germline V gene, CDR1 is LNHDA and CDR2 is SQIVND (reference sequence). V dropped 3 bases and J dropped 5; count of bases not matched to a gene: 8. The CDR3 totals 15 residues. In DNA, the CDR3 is TGTGCCAGTAGTATTCGTGGGGGGGGATTAGATACGCAGTATTTT. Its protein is CASSIRGGGLDTQYF. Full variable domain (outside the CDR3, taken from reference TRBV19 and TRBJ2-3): DGGITQSPKYLFRKEGQNVTLSCEQNLNHDAMYWYRQDPGQGLRLIYYSQIVNDFQKGDIAEGYSVSREKKESFPLTVTSAQKNPTAFYLCASSIRGGGLDTQYFGPGTRLTVL.

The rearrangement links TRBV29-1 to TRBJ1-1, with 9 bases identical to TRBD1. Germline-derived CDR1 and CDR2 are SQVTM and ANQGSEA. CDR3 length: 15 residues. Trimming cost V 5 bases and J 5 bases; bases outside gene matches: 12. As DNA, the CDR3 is TGCAGCGTTCCCGGGACAGGGTTTTGGTCGACTGAAGCTTTCTTT. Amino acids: CSVPGTGFWSTEAFF.

CDR3 amino acids: CASSWTGTQYF. The DNA for the CDR3 is TGTGCCAGCAGCTGGACAGGGACCCAGTACTTC. The chain carries TRBV28 and TRBJ2-5; 7 bases map to TRBD1. Losses at the gene ends were 6 bases for V and 7 bases for J; bases not matched to a gene: 2. CDR1 is MDHEN, CDR2 SYDVKM, per germline. The CDR3 totals 11 residues.

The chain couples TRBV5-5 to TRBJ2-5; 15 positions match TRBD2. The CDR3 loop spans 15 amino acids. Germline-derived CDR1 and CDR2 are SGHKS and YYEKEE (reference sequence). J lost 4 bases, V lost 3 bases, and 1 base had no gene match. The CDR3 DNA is TGTGCCAGCAGCTCGGGACTAGCGGGAGGAGAGACCCAGTACTTC. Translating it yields CASSSGLAGGETQYF.

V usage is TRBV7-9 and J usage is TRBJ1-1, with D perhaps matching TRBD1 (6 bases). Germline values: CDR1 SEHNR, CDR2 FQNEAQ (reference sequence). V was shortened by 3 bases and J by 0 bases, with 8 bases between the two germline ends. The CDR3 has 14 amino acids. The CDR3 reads CASSLGAVNTEAFF. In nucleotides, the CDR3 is TGTGCCAGCAGCTTGGGGGCTGTGAACACTGAAGCTTTCTTT.